These 18 T cell receptor beta chains originate from one sample sequenced in a study of identifying expanded T cells in peripheral blood. The method was immunoSEQ multiplex PCR; TCRdb's version includes in-frame clones alone and lacks a portion of them. This table holds under 150,000 clones, over 65% found once. The source material was blood. The receptors derive from a person between 18 and 75 years old in good health.

This clone was detected a few times. Other DNA sequences in this sample translate to the same CDR3. The genes are TRBV14 and TRBJ2-1; D is unclear. Germline V gene lookup returns CDR1 SGHDN and CDR2 FVKESK. V was trimmed by 4 bases and J by 3 bases, leaving 7 bases between them. This CDR3 comprises 13 residues. The CDR3 here is CASSRQSYNEQFF. In DNA, the CDR3 is TGTGCCAGCAGCCGCCAAAGCTACAATGAGCAGTTCTTC. Full variable domain (remainder filled in from reference TRBV14 and TRBJ2-1): EAGVTQFPSHSVIEKGQTVTLRCDPISGHDNLYWYRRVMGKEIKFLLHFVKESKQDESGMPNNRFLAERTGGTYSTLKVQPAELEDSGVYFCASSRQSYNEQFFGPGTRLTVL.

The gene calls are TRBV4-1 and TRBJ2-1; 12 bases match TRBD2. The CDR3 has 17 amino acids. The germline V gene encodes CDR1 MGHRA and CDR2 YSYEKL. Trimming cost V 7 bases and J 6 bases; bases outside gene matches: 13. CDR3 nucleotide sequence: TGCGCCAGCACCCAGTGGGCTAGCGGGGGGGCCGTCAATGAGCAGTTCTTC. Its translation is CASTQWASGGAVNEQFF.

J is TRBJ1-3 and V is TRBV6-1; no clear D gene. V lost 2 bases and J lost 0, with 8 bases in between. This CDR3 has 15 residues. CDR1 is MNHNS and CDR2 is SASEGT in the germline V gene. CDR3 region: CASSELPHSGNTIYF. CDR3 nucleotide sequence: TGTGCCAGCAGTGAACTCCCCCACTCTGGAAACACCATATATTTT.

In this sample, this clone turned up once. V usage is TRBV29-1 and J usage is TRBJ1-1; 7 nucleotides line up with TRBD1. From germline, CDR1 is SQVTM and CDR2 ANQGSEA. V lost 6 bases to trimming and J lost 1 base; unmatched junction nucleotides: 8. The CDR3 length is 14 residues. The CDR3 protein is CSVTYRGGNTEAFF. The CDR3 DNA sequence: TGCAGCGTGACCTACAGGGGAGGGAACACTGAAGCTTTCTTT.

The chain has TRBV29-1 and TRBJ1-2, with TRBD1 matching 7 bases. V was pared by 4 bases and J by 8 bases, with 13 bases of the junction left unmatched. The CDR3 extends over 14 amino acids. Germline V gene lookup returns CDR1 SQVTM and CDR2 ANQGSEA. Here the CDR3 DNA reads TGCAGCGTTGGGGCGACAGGGCGTCCTAAGGGCTACACCTTC. Amino acids: CSVGATGRPKGYTF.

V gene TRBV5-5 combines with J gene TRBJ1-2, with D unclear. CDR3 length: 16 residues. Trimming removed 4 bases from V and 1 base from J, with 17 bases in between. CDR1 and CDR2 from the germline V gene are SGHKS and YYEKEE (reference sequence). CDR3 residues: CASSPLKAGVNYGYTF. The DNA for the CDR3 is TGTGCCAGCAGCCCTCTAAAGGCAGGTGTTAACTATGGCTACACCTTC.

Only one count was recorded for this clone. V gene TRBV2 combines with J gene TRBJ1-3; TRBD1 aligns across 7 bases. Per germline, CDR1 SNHLY and CDR2 FYNNEI. The CDR3 totals 13 residues. The trim removed 6 bases at V and 3 bases at J, leaving 2 bases unmatched. The CDR3 sequence: CASRGDSGNTIYF. The CDR3 bases are TGTGCCAGCAGGGGGGACAGTGGAAACACCATATATTTT.

The chain carries TRBV4-1 and TRBJ1-2, with TRBD1 matching 9 bases. Trimming at V came to 5 bases and at J to 0 bases, leaving 10 bases not matched to a gene. From germline, CDR1 is MGHRA and CDR2 YSYEKL. The CDR3 runs 17 residues. Written as DNA, the CDR3 is TGCGCCAGCAGCTCACCGGGACAGGGATCAGCTAACTATGGCTACACCTTC. It specifies CASSSPGQGSANYGYTF.

The chain links TRBV6-5 to TRBJ2-5, with no clear D. The last part of the DNA fits TRBJ2-7 better; the J call may be wrong. This CDR3 has 16 residues. Germline V gene sequence: CDR1 MNHEY, CDR2 SVGAGI. DNA of the CDR3: TGTGCCAGCAGTTACTCATCGGTTGGCAGATCCTACGAGCAGTACTTC. Protein sequence: CASSYSSVGRSYEQYF.

The chain recombines TRBV4-3 with TRBJ1-1, with no clear D. This CDR3 contains 13 residues. V lost 4 bases and J 1 base, leaving 7 bases between the germline ends. CDR1 and CDR2 (germline): LGHNA, YSLEER. The CDR3 reads CASSRQENTEAFF. The CDR3 DNA sequence: TGCGCCAGCAGCCGACAAGAGAACACTGAAGCTTTCTTT.

Note on this clone: An end of the junction differs from the germline gene, which may be a read error. The chain recombines TRBV30 with TRBJ1-2, with 8 bases aligning to TRBD1. CDR3 length equals 11 residues. CDR1 GTSNPN and CDR2 SVGIG come from the germline V gene (reference sequence). CDR3 loop: CAWSEQGGSRF. Written as DNA, the CDR3 is TGTGCCTGGAGTGAACAGGGGGGATCTCGCTTC.

V usage is TRBV7-9 and J usage is TRBJ2-5, with TRBD1 identical over 9 bases. The V gene's germline CDR1 is SEHNR and CDR2 FQNEAQ (reference sequence). V gave up 5 bases and J gave up 4 bases; unmatched junction bases: 11. This CDR3 has 16 residues. The CDR3 loop reads CASSPFTGGLGETQYF. In DNA form, the CDR3 reads TGTGCCAGCAGCCCCTTTACAGGGGGCTTGGGAGAGACCCAGTACTTC.

This chain connects TRBV5-6 to TRBJ2-2; perhaps D is TRBD1 or TRBD2 (5 bases each). The germline V and J ends were trimmed by 6 bases and 11 bases, with 14 bases remaining between them. This CDR3 is built from 12 residues. The germline CDR1 and CDR2 sequences are SGHDT and YYEEEE. The CDR3 spells CASTSGWDELFF. DNA of the CDR3: TGTGCCAGCACGTCGGGCTGGGACGAGCTGTTTTTT.

This clone occurred a few times. V and J are TRBV7-9 and TRBJ1-5, with D hard to call. CDR3 size: 12 residues. The germline gives CDR1 SEHNR, CDR2 FQNEAQ (reference sequence). V was clipped by 6 bases and J by 10 bases, with 13 bases between them. Here the CDR3 DNA reads TGTGCCAGCAGTTCCCAGATGGGCCCCCAGCATTTT. Amino acids: CASSSQMGPQHF.

The chain couples TRBV2 to TRBJ1-1; TRBD1 matches 7 bases. The ends lost 2 bases at V and 1 base at J; junction bases unmatched: 10. CDR1 and CDR2 (germline): SNHLY, FYNNEI. The length of the CDR3 is 17 residues. In DNA form, the CDR3 reads TGTGCCAGCAGTGAATCGAGGGAGGGACAGCCGAACACTGAAGCTTTCTTT. Encoded protein: CASSESREGQPNTEAFF.

This clone was observed a handful of times. J is TRBJ1-2 and V is TRBV20-1; D is uncertain. The length of the CDR3 is 11 residues. CDR1 is DFQATT and CDR2 is SNEGSKA in the germline V gene (reference sequence). The V end lost 3 bases, the J end lost 6 bases, and 8 bases lay between the germline ends. CDR3 protein: CSASLANGYTF. The CDR3 DNA is TGCAGTGCTAGTCTGGCGAATGGCTACACCTTC.

This sequence joins TRBV4-3 and TRBJ2-7; a weak D match, TRBD1 (6 bases). This CDR3 has 15 amino acids. Trimming took off 0 bases at V and 4 bases at J, with 13 bases between the two ends. Per the germline V gene, CDR1 is LGHNA and CDR2 is YSLEER. In nucleotides, the CDR3 is TGCGCCAGCAGCCAAGACAGGGGATTTATTTACGAGCAGTACTTC. It codes for CASSQDRGFIYEQYF.

This chain links TRBV11-2 with TRBJ2-5; 8 bases match TRBD1. Per the germline V gene, CDR1 is SGHAT and CDR2 is FQNNGV. CDR3 length: 15 residues. Trimming cost V 5 bases and J 4 bases; bases outside gene matches: 9. CDR3 bases: TGTGCCAGCAGCCTCCGGACAGGGTCGAGAGAGACCCAGTACTTC. The encoded protein is CASSLRTGSRETQYF.